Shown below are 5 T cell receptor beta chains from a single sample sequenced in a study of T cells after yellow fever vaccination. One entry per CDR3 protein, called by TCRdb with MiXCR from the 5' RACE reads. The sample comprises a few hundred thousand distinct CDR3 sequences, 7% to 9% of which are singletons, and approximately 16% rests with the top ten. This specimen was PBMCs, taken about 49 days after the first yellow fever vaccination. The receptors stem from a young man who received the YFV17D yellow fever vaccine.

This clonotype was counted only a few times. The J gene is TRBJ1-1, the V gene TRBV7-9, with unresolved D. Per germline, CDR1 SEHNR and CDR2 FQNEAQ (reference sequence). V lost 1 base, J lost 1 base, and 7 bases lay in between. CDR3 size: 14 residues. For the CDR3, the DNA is TGTGCCAGCAGCTTAGAACGGCAGAACACTGAAGCTTTCTTT. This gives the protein CASSLERQNTEAFF. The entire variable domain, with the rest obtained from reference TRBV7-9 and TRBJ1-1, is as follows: DTGVSQNPRHKITKRGQNVTFRCDPISEHNRLYWYRQTLGQGPEFLTYFQNEAQLEKSRLLSDRFSAERPKGSFSTLEIQRTEQGDSAMYLCASSLERQNTEAFFGQGTRLTVV.

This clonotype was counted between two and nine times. CDR3: CSAQTVIEQETQYF. DNA for the CDR3: TGCAGTGCCCAGACCGTTATCGAGCAAGAGACCCAGTACTTC. This chain connects TRBV20-1 to TRBJ2-5; D gene unclear. The germline gives CDR1 DFQATT, CDR2 SNEGSKA (reference sequence). Deletions cut 6 bases from V and 2 bases from J, with 16 bases between. The CDR3 is 14 amino acids.

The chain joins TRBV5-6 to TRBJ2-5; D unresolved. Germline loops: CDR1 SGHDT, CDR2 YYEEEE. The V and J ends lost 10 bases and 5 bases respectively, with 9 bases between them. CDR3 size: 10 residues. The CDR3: CARAQETQYF. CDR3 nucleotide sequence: TGTGCCCGAGCTCAGGAGACCCAGTACTTC.

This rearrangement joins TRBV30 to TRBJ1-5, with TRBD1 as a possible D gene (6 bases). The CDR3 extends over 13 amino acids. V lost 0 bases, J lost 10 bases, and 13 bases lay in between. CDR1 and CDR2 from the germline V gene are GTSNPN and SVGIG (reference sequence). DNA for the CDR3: TGTGCCTGGAGTGTAGGACAGCTCGACCCCCAGCATTTT. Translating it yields CAWSVGQLDPQHF. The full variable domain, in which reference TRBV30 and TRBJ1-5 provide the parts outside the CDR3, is SQTIHQWPATLVQPVGSPLSLECTVEGTSNPNLYWYRQAAGRGLQLLFYSVGIGQISSEVPQNLSASRPQDRQFILSSKKLLLSDSGFYLCAWSVGQLDPQHFGDGTRLSIL.

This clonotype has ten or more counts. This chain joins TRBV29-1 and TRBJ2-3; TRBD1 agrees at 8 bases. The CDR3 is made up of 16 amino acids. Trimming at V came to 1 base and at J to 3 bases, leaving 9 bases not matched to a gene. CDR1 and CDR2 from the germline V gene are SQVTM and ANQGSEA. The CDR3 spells CSVEVWDRTGTDTQYF. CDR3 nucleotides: TGCAGCGTTGAAGTATGGGACAGGACAGGTACAGATACGCAGTATTTT.